This T cell receptor (beta chain) was captured by sequencing in a study of T-cell memory formation after mild COVID-19. Study at large: TCR clusters showed largely donor specificity.

The authors produced TCR alpha and TCR beta cDNA libraries with sample barcodes and UMIs by 5'RACE using constant-segment primers. TCRdb fed the 5' RACE reads into MiXCR, producing one record per CDR3 protein. The sample holds approximately 390,000 distinct CDR3 sequences, roughly 15% seen once. Study-wide points: Contracting clones, day 15 to 85, had balanced CD4/CD8, and later expanders favored CD4+.

In the case of this clonotype: Its antigen remains unknown.

V lost 3 bases to trimming and J lost 2 bases, with 12 bases between them. This CDR3 spans 15 amino acids. CDR1 is SNHLY and CDR2 is FYNNEI in the germline V gene. The receptor was derived from a man between 18 and 29 years old who had mild COVID-19 (a few samples of this study predate the infection). Cell type and time point are not known. The sequenced sample was PBMCs or a T cell subset sorted from them (not recorded which). The chain is built from TRBV2 and TRBJ2-3; D might be TRBD2 (6 bases). The CDR3 protein is CASSDYTSSTDTQYF. DNA for the CDR3: TGTGCCAGCAGTGACTATACTAGCTCCACAGATACGCAGTATTTT. The full variable domain, rest sourced from reference TRBV2 and TRBJ2-3, is EPEVTQTPSHQVTQMGQEVILRCVPISNHLYFYWYRQILGQKVEFLVSFYNNEISEKSEIFDDQFSVERPDGSNFTLKIRSTKLEDSAMYFCASSDYTSSTDTQYFGPGTRLTVL.